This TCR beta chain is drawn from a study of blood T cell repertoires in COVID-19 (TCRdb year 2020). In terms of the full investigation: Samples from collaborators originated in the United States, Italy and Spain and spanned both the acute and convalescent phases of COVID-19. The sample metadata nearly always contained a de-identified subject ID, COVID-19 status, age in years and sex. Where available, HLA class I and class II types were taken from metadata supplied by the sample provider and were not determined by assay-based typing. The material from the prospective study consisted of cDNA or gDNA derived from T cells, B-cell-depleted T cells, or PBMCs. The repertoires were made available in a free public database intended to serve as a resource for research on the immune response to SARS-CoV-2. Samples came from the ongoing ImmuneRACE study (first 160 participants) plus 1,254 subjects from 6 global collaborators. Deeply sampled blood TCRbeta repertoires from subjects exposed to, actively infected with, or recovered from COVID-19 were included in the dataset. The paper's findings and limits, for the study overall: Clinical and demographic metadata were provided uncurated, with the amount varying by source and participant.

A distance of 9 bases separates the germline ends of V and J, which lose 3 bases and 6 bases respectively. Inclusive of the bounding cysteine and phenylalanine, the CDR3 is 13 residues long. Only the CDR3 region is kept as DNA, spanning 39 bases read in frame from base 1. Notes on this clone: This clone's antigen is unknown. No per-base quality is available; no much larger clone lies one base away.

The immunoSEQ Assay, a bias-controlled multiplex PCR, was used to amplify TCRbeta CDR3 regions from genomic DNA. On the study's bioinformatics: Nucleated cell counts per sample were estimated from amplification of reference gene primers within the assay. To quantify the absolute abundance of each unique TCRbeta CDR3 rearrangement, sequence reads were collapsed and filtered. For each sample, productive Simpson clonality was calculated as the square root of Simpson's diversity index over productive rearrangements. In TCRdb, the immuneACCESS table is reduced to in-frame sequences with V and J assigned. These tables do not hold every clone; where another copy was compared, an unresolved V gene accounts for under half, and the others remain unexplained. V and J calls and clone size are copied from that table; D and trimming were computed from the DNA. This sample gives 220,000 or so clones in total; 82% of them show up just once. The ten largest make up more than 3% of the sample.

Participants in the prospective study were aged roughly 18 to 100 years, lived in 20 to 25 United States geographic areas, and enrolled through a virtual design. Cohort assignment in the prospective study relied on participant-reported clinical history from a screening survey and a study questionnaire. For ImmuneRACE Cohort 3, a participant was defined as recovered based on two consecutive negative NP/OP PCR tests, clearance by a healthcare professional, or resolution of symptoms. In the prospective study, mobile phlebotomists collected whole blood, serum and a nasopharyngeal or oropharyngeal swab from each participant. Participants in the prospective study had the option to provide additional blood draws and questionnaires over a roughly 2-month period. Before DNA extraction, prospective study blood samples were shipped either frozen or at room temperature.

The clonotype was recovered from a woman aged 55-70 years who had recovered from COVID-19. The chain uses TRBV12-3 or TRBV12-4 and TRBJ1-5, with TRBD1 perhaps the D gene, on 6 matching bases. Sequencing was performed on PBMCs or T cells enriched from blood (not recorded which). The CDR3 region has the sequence CASSFRGSQPQHF. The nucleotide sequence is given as TGTGCCAGCAGTTTCAGGGGAAGTCAGCCCCAGCATTTT.